These 32 T cell receptor beta chains came from one sample sequenced in a study of cytomegalovirus exposure and HLA in healthy donors. Researchers ran the PCR with 60 Vbeta and 13 Jbeta primers. Produced via immunoSEQ multiplex PCR; TCRdb's table is partial and in-frame only. The table records 100,000 or so clones, over 65% of them present only once. The sample was PBMCs. Receptor source: a man aged 35-49 years in good health and CMV-seropositive.

This clone was counted a single time. This chain connects TRBV2 to TRBJ2-3; 9 bases line up with TRBD1. In germline, CDR1 is SNHLY, CDR2 FYNNEI. Unmatched junction bases numbered 4, after V lost 8 bases and J lost 1 base. The CDR3 contains 14 residues. CDR3 sequence reads: CASLRDRGTDTQYF. The CDR3 bases are TGTGCCAGCCTCCGGGACAGGGGCACAGATACGCAGTATTTT. The full variable domain, its missing parts supplied by reference TRBV2 and TRBJ2-3, is EPEVTQTPSHQVTQMGQEVILRCVPISNHLYFYWYRQILGQKVEFLVSFYNNEISEKSEIFDDQFSVERPDGSNFTLKIRSTKLEDSAMYFCASLRDRGTDTQYFGPGTRLTVL.

Points on this clone: The sample contains more than one DNA sequence encoding this CDR3. The chain joins TRBV7-9 to TRBJ2-7; TRBD1 aligns across 7 bases. This CDR3 has 13 residues. Trimming at V came to 3 bases and at J to 2 bases, leaving 1 base not matched to a gene. Germline values: CDR1 SEHNR, CDR2 FQNEAQ (reference sequence). CDR3 coding DNA: TGTGCCAGCAGCTTGACAGGGCCCTACGAGCAGTACTTC. Amino acids: CASSLTGPYEQYF.

The rearrangement uses TRBV30 and TRBJ2-6, with D possibly being TRBD2 (6 bases). The germline gives CDR1 GTSNPN, CDR2 SVGIG (reference sequence). The CDR3 runs to 18 residues. Trimming took 5 bases from V and 1 from J, leaving 21 bases between them. CDR3 residues: CAWQFFSGVGSGANVLTF. The CDR3 nucleotides are TGTGCCTGGCAATTCTTTAGCGGTGTAGGTTCTGGGGCCAACGTCCTGACTTTC.

This clone was seen more than once but under ten times. The CDR3 loop is CASSPGQGGDYTF. CDR3 nucleotide sequence: TGTGCCAGCTCACCCGGACAGGGAGGCGACTACACCTTC. The chain employs TRBV18 and TRBJ1-2; 8 positions agree with TRBD1. J lost 10 bases, V lost 3 bases, and 7 bases had no gene match. The CDR3 contains 13 residues. From germline, CDR1 is KGHSH and CDR2 LQKENI.

The chain has TRBV30 and TRBJ2-2; 12 bases match TRBD2. Germline loops: CDR1 GTSNPN, CDR2 SVGIG (reference sequence). This CDR3 contains 14 residues. After removal of 7 bases from V and 6 bases from J, the junction contained 6 bases not matched to a gene. The CDR3 spells CASTSGRYSGELFF. CDR3 bases: TGTGCCTCCACTAGCGGGAGGTATTCCGGGGAGCTGTTTTTT.

V usage is TRBV11-1 and J usage is TRBJ1-1; D perhaps matches TRBD1 (6 bases). The CDR3 totals 14 residues. Trimming took off 1 base at V and 6 bases at J, with 12 bases between the two ends. Germline values: CDR1 SGHAT, CDR2 FQDESV (reference sequence). The CDR3, as DNA: TGTGCCAGCAGCTTAGGTCGGGGGGCCGCTGAAGCTTTCTTT. This codes for CASSLGRGAAEAFF.

V usage is TRBV21-1 and J usage is TRBJ1-3. TRBV21-1 is given as a pseudogene. CDR3 length: 15 amino acids. The CDR3 DNA reads as TGTGCCAGCAGCAAAGCGCGGCACTCTGGAAACACCATATATTTT. It is translated as CASSKARHSGNTIYF.

The chain recombines TRBV28 with TRBJ2-3, with 10 bases aligning to TRBD1. Germline assignment: CDR1 MDHEN and CDR2 SYDVKM. V lost 5 bases, J lost 1 base, and 3 bases stayed unmatched. CDR3 length: 15 amino acids. This CDR3 reads CASSLDRGGTDTQYF. The DNA for the CDR3 is TGTGCCAGCAGTCTGGACAGGGGGGGCACAGATACGCAGTATTTT. Supplemented by reference TRBV28 and TRBJ2-3, the full variable domain reads DVKVTQSSRYLVKRTGEKVFLECVQDMDHENMFWYRQDPGLGLRLIYFSYDVKMKEKGDIPEGYSVSREKKERFSLILESASTNQTSMYLCASSLDRGGTDTQYFGPGTRLTVL.

The chain combines TRBV7-9 with TRBJ1-1; D gene unclear. The germline V gene encodes CDR1 SEHNR and CDR2 FQNEAQ (reference sequence). The CDR3 has 11 amino acids. V was cut by 5 bases and J by 4 bases, with 5 bases left in between. CDR3 coding DNA: TGTGCCAGCAGCGCCAGCACTGAAGCTTTCTTT. Translation gives CASSASTEAFF.

V and J are TRBV10-3 and TRBJ2-5, with D unclear. The CDR3 spans 12 residues. The germline V gene has CDR1 ENHRY and CDR2 SYGVKD. Trimming pared 2 bases from V and 9 bases from J, leaving 10 bases between. CDR3 sequence: CAISELAEAQYF. The DNA of the CDR3 is TGTGCCATCAGTGAGCTGGCCGAGGCCCAGTACTTC.

The chain uses TRBV7-9 and TRBJ2-6; TRBD1 matches 7 bases. From germline, CDR1 is SEHNR and CDR2 FQNEAQ (reference sequence). J was trimmed by 0 bases and V by 5 bases; bases with no gene match: 1. The CDR3 loop spans 15 amino acids. The CDR3 nucleotides read TGTGCCAGCAGCCGGACAGGCTCTGGGGCCAACGTCCTGACTTTC. The encoded protein is CASSRTGSGANVLTF.

J is TRBJ2-7 and V is TRBV10-3; no clear D gene. Looked up from germline, CDR1 is ENHRY and CDR2 is SYGVKD. The CDR3 is 13 residues long. The V end lost 3 bases, the J end lost 0 bases, and 6 bases lay between the germline ends. For the CDR3, the DNA is TGTGCCATCAGTGAAAACTTCTCCTACGAGCAGTACTTC. As protein: CAISENFSYEQYF.

The chain is built from TRBV5-5 and TRBJ1-4; the D gene is possibly TRBD1 (6 bases). The CDR3 sequence is 15 residues long. The V and J ends lost 4 bases and 8 bases respectively, with 18 bases between them. Germline V gene lookup returns CDR1 SGHKS and CDR2 YYEKEE (reference sequence). In nucleotides, the CDR3 is TGTGCCAGCAGCCCGGACAGTCGGAATGTCGAAAAACTGTTTTTT. Encoded protein: CASSPDSRNVEKLFF.

The chain recombines TRBV19 with TRBJ1-1; 8 nucleotides agree with TRBD1. CDR1 is LNHDA and CDR2 is SQIVND in the germline V gene (reference sequence). CDR3 length: 13 amino acids. V was clipped by 3 bases and J by 10 bases; unmatched bases: 7. CDR3 coding DNA: TGTGCCAGTAGTATTCATCAGGGGGCCGGAGCTTTCTTT. Encoded protein: CASSIHQGAGAFF.

This chain uses TRBV7-9 with TRBJ2-2; D call uncertain. This CDR3 has 14 residues. Trimming shortened V by 0 bases and J by 6 bases, and 8 bases separated the two germline ends. Germline assignment: CDR1 SEHNR and CDR2 FQNEAQ (reference sequence). The CDR3 loop reads CASSLARPAGELFF. For the CDR3, the DNA is TGTGCCAGCAGCTTAGCGAGGCCGGCCGGGGAGCTGTTTTTT.

V gene TRBV28 combines with J gene TRBJ1-2; D is unclear. This CDR3 contains 15 residues. Trimming stripped 5 bases from V and 6 bases from J, with 19 bases between. CDR1 and CDR2 from the germline V gene are MDHEN and SYDVKM. CDR3 DNA: TGTGCCAGCAGTCTCCGCGCGGCCGGCGCCGATGGCTACACCTTC. It specifies CASSLRAAGADGYTF.

This sequence joins TRBV5-1 and TRBJ2-6, with D maybe TRBD1 (5 bases). There are 15 residues in the CDR3. Germline V gives CDR1 SGHRS, CDR2 YFSETQ. The V end lost 4 bases, the J end lost 0 bases, and 8 bases lay between the germline ends. The CDR3 sequence is CASSRTGSGANVLTF. The CDR3 DNA reads TGCGCCAGCAGCCGAACAGGCTCTGGGGCCAACGTCCTGACTTTC.

With respect to this clone: Relative to the germline gene, one junction end is altered; a read error may explain this. This chain uses TRBV5-4 with TRBJ2-6; a possible D gene is TRBD1 (5 bases). Germline loops: CDR1 SGHNT, CDR2 YYREEE (reference sequence). The CDR3 consists of 17 residues. This chain's CDR3 is CASSSGGPSSGANGLTF. The CDR3 region has the DNA TGTGCCAGCAGTTCGGGCGGACCCTCCTCTGGGGCCAACGGCCTGACTTTC.

The chain carries TRBV6-4 and TRBJ2-3; tentative D call: TRBD2 (6 bases). The CDR3 is 15 amino acids. The V gene lost 2 bases and the J gene lost 6 bases, with 15 bases spanning the gap. Germline V gene lookup returns CDR1 MRHNA and CDR2 SNTAGT. This CDR3 is CASSDPGEVSDTQYF. The CDR3 DNA reads as TGTGCCAGCAGTGACCCGGGGGAGGTCTCCGATACGCAGTATTTT.

This chain connects TRBV9 to TRBJ1-2, with D maybe TRBD1 (6 bases). The CDR3 covers 16 residues. Trimming took 4 bases from V and 4 from J, leaving 20 bases between them. The germline gives CDR1 SGDLS, CDR2 YYNGEE. The CDR3 nucleotides are TGTGCCAGCAGCACACCCTTCCGGGGGGGCGTCTATGGCTACACCTTC. Translating it yields CASSTPFRGGVYGYTF.

The chain combines TRBV4-2 with TRBJ1-2; 7 bases line up with TRBD1. CDR3 length: 15 residues. CDR1 is LGHNA and CDR2 is YNFKEQ in the germline V gene. J lost 6 bases, V lost 2 bases, and 9 bases had no gene match. The CDR3 DNA is TGTGCCAGCAGCCAAAGGGACAGAGAGGGTGATGGCTACACCTTC. As protein: CASSQRDREGDGYTF.

The genes are TRBV5-6 and TRBJ1-5; TRBD1 matches 8 bases. This CDR3 is 15 amino acids long. Germline-derived CDR1 and CDR2 are SGHDT and YYEEEE. With V trimmed by 4 bases and J by 1 base, 4 bases remained unmatched. CDR3 sequence reads: CASSRTGRSNQPQHF. As DNA, the CDR3 is TGTGCCAGCAGCCGGACAGGGAGAAGCAATCAGCCCCAGCATTTT.

This rearrangement joins TRBV7-2 to TRBJ1-2; 9 bases align to TRBD1. The trim removed 5 bases at V and 4 bases at J, leaving 8 bases unmatched. The CDR3 is made up of 15 amino acids. Germline V CDR1 and CDR2: SGHTA, FQGNSA. CDR3 coding DNA: TGTGCCAGCAGCCCCCAACAGGGGGCGAGCTATGGCTACACCTTC. Its translation: CASSPQQGASYGYTF.

CDR3 bases: TGTGCCAGCTCAGGCACACCCATTAACACTGAAGCTTTCTTT. The encoded protein is CASSGTPINTEAFF. The rearrangement joins TRBV18 to TRBJ1-1, with no clear D. CDR1 KGHSH and CDR2 LQKENI come from the germline V gene. V was trimmed by 5 bases and J by 2 bases, leaving 12 bases between them. The CDR3 spans 14 residues. The complete variable domain, with remaining parts taken from reference TRBV18 and TRBJ1-1, reads NAGVMQNPRHLVRRRGQEARLRCSPMKGHSHVYWYRQLPEEGLKFMVYLQKENIIDESGMPKERFSAEFPKEGPSILRIQQVVRGDSAAYFCASSGTPINTEAFFGQGTRLTVV.

The CDR3 nucleotides are TGCAGCGTTGAAACGGACAAAGCTAACGAGCAGTACTTC. This translates into CSVETDKANEQYF. This chain links TRBV29-1 with TRBJ2-7, with a possible D match to TRBD1 (5 bases). Trimming left V 2 bases short and J 5 bases short, with 13 bases between. From germline, CDR1 is SQVTM and CDR2 ANQGSEA. The CDR3 has 13 residues.

V and J are TRBV7-2 and TRBJ1-1; no reliable D call. Trimming stripped 3 bases from V and 1 base from J, with 9 bases between. The germline V gene encodes CDR1 SGHTA and CDR2 FQGNSA. CDR3 size: 14 residues. Here the CDR3 reads CASSFTDGNTEAFF. The CDR3 DNA follows: TGTGCCAGCAGCTTCACAGACGGGAACACTGAAGCTTTCTTT. The complete variable domain, with remaining parts taken from reference TRBV7-2 and TRBJ1-1, reads GAGVSQSPSNKVTEKGKDVELRCDPISGHTALYWYRQSLGQGLEFLIYFQGNSAPDKSGLPSDRFSAERTGGSVSTLTIQRTQQEDSAVYLCASSFTDGNTEAFFGQGTRLTVV.

This clone was detected only a few times. The rearrangement uses TRBV11-3 and TRBJ2-1; the D gene is possibly TRBD2 (6 bases). With 3 bases removed from V and 0 bases from J, the gap between germline ends came to 9 bases. Germline CDR1 and CDR2: SGHNT and YENEEA. This CDR3 has 15 amino acids. CDR3 coding DNA: TGTGCCAGCAGCTTGGACGGGAGCTCCTACAATGAGCAGTTCTTC. Encoded protein: CASSLDGSSYNEQFF.

V and J are TRBV6-5 and TRBJ2-7; 11 positions agree with TRBD2. The germline CDR1 and CDR2 sequences are MNHEY and SVGAGI. The CDR3 has 16 amino acids. V lost 4 bases and J lost 0; bases outside the gene matches: 5. CDR3 sequence: CASSLSGTSGSYEQYF. In DNA, the CDR3 is TGTGCCAGCAGTTTGTCCGGGACTAGCGGCTCCTACGAGCAGTACTTC.

The chain has TRBV5-6 and TRBJ2-5; no reliable D call. Germline CDR1 is SGHDT and CDR2 is YYEEEE. V was pared by 1 base and J by 5 bases, with 3 bases between. The CDR3 contains 11 residues. CDR3: CASSLQETQYF. DNA for the CDR3: TGTGCCAGCAGCTTGCAGGAGACCCAGTACTTC.

The chain recombines TRBV14 with TRBJ2-7, with 8 bases matching TRBD1. This CDR3 contains 15 residues. The germline V gene has CDR1 SGHDN and CDR2 FVKESK. Trimming at V came to 4 bases and at J to 0 bases, leaving 5 bases not matched to a gene. The CDR3 DNA reads as TGTGCCAGCAGCCCAGGGGGCACTCACTCCTACGAGCAGTACTTC. As protein: CASSPGGTHSYEQYF. Full variable domain (missing parts from reference TRBV14 and TRBJ2-7): EAGVTQFPSHSVIEKGQTVTLRCDPISGHDNLYWYRRVMGKEIKFLLHFVKESKQDESGMPNNRFLAERTGGTYSTLKVQPAELEDSGVYFCASSPGGTHSYEQYFGPGTRLTVT.

The rearrangement joins TRBV6-1 to TRBJ2-2; D is possibly TRBD1 (5 bases). Between the trimmed V and J ends, which lost 7 bases and 4 bases, there was a span of 10 bases. Germline lookup yields CDR1 MNHNS and CDR2 SASEGT. CDR3 length: 13 amino acids. The CDR3 sequence is CASKGVGTGELFF. The DNA of the CDR3 is TGTGCCAGCAAAGGGGTGGGCACCGGGGAGCTGTTTTTT.

This clone was recorded once. The gene calls are TRBV7-9 and TRBJ2-7; TRBD1 agrees at 8 bases. CDR1 and CDR2 from the germline V gene are SEHNR and FQNEAQ (reference sequence). V lost 4 bases, J lost 7 bases, and 9 bases stayed unmatched. The CDR3 extends over 14 amino acids. DNA for the CDR3: TGTGCCAGCAGCTCAGGGGGCGGCAGCCGGGAGCAGTACTTC. It specifies CASSSGGGSREQYF.